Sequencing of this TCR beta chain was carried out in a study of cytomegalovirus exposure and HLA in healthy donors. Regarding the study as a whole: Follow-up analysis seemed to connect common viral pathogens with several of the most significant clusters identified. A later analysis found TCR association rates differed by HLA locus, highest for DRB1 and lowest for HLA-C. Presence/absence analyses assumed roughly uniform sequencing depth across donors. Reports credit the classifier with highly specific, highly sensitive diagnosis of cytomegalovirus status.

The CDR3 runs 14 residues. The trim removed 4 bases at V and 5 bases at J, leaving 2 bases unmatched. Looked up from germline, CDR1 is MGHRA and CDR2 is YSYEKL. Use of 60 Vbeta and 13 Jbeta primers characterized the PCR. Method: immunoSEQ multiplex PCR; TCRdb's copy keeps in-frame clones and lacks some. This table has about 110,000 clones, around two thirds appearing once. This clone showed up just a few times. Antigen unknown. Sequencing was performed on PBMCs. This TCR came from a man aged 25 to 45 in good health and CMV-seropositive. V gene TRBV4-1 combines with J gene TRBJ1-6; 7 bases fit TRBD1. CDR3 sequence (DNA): TGCGCCAGCAGCCTGGGACAGAATAATTCACCCCTCCACTTT. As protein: CASSLGQNNSPLHF.